Sequencing of this T cell receptor beta chain was carried out in a study of vaccination and CD4 T cells after COVID-19 (dated by TCRdb to between 2022 and 2023). A note on the overall study: SARS-CoV-2 positivity had been established in the convalescent patients by nasal swab PCR, and mild disease was recorded in about 9 of these patients and severe disease in one. Post-COVID blood samples from convalescent patients were collected a median of around 110 days after diagnosis, with a range of 35 to 161 days. Post-vaccine blood samples were obtained a median of approximately 74 days after the second vaccine dose, with a range of roughly 14 to 241 days. In around 9 COVID-19 convalescent patients and several infection-naive healthy vaccine recipients, researchers compared the spike-specific CD4+ TCR repertoire from before mRNA vaccination with the repertoire from after. The convalescent cohort included six males and four females, with two Hispanic individuals, seven Caucasians, two Asians and one multiracial person. Two doses of either the Pfizer-BioNTech BNT162b2 vaccine (n=8) or the Moderna mRNA-1273 vaccine (n=2) were administered to participants.

The paper as a whole reports these results and caveats: The median number of SARS-CoV-2-reactive clonotypes rose from around 21 after infection to a few dozen after vaccination, but the change was not significant. In convalescent patients, a median roughly 85% of post-vaccine SARS-CoV-2-reactive clones were detected only after vaccination, and vaccine-specific priming was suggested by this finding. Of the vaccine-specific clones found in convalescent patients, nearly all (304 of 307) were mono-reactive for SARS-CoV-2 spike instead of being cross-reactive with common cold coronaviruses. Relatively few convalescent patients were included in the study, and early timepoints after natural infection were not analyzed.

Libraries were constructed by PCR. For sequencing, an Illumina iSeq 100 was employed. The authors' pipeline ran thus. Non-productive sequences were filtered out, and CDR3s that did not start with C, did not end with F or W, or were shorter than 7 amino acids were discarded. Levenshtein distances (stringdist) and unrooted phylogenetic trees (ape) in R version 3.6.1 were used to assess CDR3 homology. In TCRdb, the public reads were trimmed at Q25 with fastp and aligned with MiXCR, with productive beta chains retained. Rows merge per CDR3 protein into single entries with the most common DNA and genes. The V and J calls reflect TCRdb's pipeline rather than the authors' work. Within this sample are about 21,000 distinct CDR3 sequences, with under 60% of them counted one time only. Approximately 0.93% of the sample is in the top ten clones. The positive SARS-CoV-2 PCR tests of the convalescent patients were dated from March to December 2020, before the Alpha, Beta and Delta variants emerged in the United States. PBMCs were separated from whole blood using Ficoll-Paque Plus gradient centrifugation and then either used fresh or cryopreserved at -140C.

The germline V gene supplies CDR1 MNHEY and CDR2 SVGEGT. Between the V and J ends, shortened by 6 bases and 4 bases respectively, the junction contains 21 bases. Measured from the cysteine to the phenylalanine, the CDR3 is 17 residues long. Only the CDR3 DNA is retained, 51 bases long and in frame from the first base. A word on this clonotype: There is no known antigen for this receptor. There are no base qualities to consult, and no much larger clone falls within one base.

Sequenced here: CD4+ T cells from blood, sampled before SARS-CoV-2 vaccination. The sequence is built from TRBV6-2 or TRBV6-3 and TRBJ1-4; the D gene is perhaps TRBD1, from 5 matching bases. This receptor was obtained from a human donor who had recovered from COVID-19. This receptor carries the CDR3 CASRRPSADKNNEKLFF. Read as DNA, the sequence is TGTGCCAGCAGACGACCCTCTGCGGACAAAAATAATGAAAAACTGTTTTTT.